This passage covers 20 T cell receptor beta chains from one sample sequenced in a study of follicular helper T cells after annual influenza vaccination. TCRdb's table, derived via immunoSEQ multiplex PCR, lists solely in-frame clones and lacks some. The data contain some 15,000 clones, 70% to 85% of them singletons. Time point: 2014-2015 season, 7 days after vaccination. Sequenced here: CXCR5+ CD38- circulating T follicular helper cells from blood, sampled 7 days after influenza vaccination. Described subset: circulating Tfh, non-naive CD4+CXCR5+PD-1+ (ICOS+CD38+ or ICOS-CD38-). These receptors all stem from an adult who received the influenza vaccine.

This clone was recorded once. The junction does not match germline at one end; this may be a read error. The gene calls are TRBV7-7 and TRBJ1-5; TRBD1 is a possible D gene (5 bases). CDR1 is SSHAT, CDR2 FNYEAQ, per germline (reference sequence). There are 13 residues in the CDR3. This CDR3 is CASSLDSNQPQHF. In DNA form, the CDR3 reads TGTGCTAGCAGCTTAGACAGTAATCAGCCCCAGCATTTT.

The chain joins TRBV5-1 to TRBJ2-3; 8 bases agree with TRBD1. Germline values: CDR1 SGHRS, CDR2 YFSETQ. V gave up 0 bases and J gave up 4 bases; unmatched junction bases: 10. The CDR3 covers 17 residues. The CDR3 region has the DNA TGCGCCAGCAGCTTGGCCTCAAAGACAGGGGAGGCAGATACGCAGTATTTT. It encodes CASSLASKTGEADTQYF.

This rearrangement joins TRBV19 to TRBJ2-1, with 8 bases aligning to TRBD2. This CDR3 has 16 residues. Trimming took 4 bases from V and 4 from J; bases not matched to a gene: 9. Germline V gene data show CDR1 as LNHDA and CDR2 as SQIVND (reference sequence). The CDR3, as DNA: TGTGCCAGTAGTAGGGCTGAACTAGCGGTTTACAATGAGCAGTTCTTC. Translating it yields CASSRAELAVYNEQFF.

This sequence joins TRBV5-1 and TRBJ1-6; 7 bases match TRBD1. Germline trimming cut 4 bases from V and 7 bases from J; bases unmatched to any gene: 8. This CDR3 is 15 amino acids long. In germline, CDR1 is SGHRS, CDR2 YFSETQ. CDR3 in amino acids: CASSRNGQANSPLHF. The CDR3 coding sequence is TGCGCCAGCAGCCGGAATGGACAGGCGAATTCACCCCTCCACTTT.

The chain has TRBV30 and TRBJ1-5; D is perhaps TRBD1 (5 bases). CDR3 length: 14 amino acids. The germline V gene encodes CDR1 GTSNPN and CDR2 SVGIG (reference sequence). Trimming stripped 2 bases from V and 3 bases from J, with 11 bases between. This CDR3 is CAWSYRQYNQPQHF. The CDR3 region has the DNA TGTGCCTGGAGTTACAGGCAGTACAATCAGCCCCAGCATTTT.

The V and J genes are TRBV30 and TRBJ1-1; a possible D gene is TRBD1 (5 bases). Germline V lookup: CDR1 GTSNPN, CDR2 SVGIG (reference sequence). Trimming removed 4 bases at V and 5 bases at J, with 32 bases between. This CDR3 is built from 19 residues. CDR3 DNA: TGTGCCTGGACCCGAGGAGGACTCCAGGGACTATATAGGGTAACTGAAGCTTTCTTT. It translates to CAWTRGGLQGLYRVTEAFF.

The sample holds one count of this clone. The CDR3 protein is CASSSAGTSIPGEQFF. CDR3 DNA: TGTGCCAGCAGCTCCGCCGGGACATCAATCCCTGGGGAGCAGTTCTTC. The V gene is TRBV7-2, the J gene TRBJ2-1; possibly TRBD1 for D (6 bases). In germline, CDR1 is SGHTA, CDR2 FQGNSA. V was clipped by 4 bases and J by 10 bases, with 23 bases between them. CDR3 size: 16 residues. Filled out from reference TRBV7-2 and TRBJ2-1, the complete variable domain reads GAGVSQSPSNKVTEKGKDVELRCDPISGHTALYWYRQSLGQGLEFLIYFQGNSAPDKSGLPSDRFSAERTGGSVSTLTIQRTQQEDSAVYLCASSSAGTSIPGEQFFGPGTRLTVL.

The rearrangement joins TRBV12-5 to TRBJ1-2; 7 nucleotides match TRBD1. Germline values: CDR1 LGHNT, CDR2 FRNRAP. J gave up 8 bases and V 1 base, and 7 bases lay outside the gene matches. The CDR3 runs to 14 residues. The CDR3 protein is CASGLDGTAGGYTF. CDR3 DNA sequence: TGTGCTAGTGGTTTGGACGGGACAGCCGGAGGCTACACCTTC.

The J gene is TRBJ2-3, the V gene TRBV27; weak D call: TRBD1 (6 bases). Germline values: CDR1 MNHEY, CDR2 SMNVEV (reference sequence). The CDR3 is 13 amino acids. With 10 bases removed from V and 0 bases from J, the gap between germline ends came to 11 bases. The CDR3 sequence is CAIQGASTDTQYF. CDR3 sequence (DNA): TGTGCCATACAGGGAGCGAGCACAGATACGCAGTATTTT.

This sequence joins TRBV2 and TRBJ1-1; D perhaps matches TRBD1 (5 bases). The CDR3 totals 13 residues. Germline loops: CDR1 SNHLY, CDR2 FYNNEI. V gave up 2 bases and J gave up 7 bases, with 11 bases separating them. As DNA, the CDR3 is TGTGCCAGCAGTGAAACCTTAGGGGTTGAAGCTTTCTTT. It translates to CASSETLGVEAFF.

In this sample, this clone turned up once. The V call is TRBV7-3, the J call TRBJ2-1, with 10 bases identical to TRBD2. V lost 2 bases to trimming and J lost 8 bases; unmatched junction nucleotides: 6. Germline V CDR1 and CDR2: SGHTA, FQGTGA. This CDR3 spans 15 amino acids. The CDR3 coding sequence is TGTGCCAGCAGCTTATCAGCGGGGGGGCCCTATGAGCAGTTCTTC. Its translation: CASSLSAGGPYEQFF.

This CDR3 reads CASTLVGQGNYGYTF. The CDR3 nucleotides are TGTGCCAGCACTCTAGTCGGACAGGGTAACTATGGCTACACCTTC. The chain uses TRBV28 and TRBJ1-2; 8 bases line up with TRBD1. Germline loops: CDR1 MDHEN, CDR2 SYDVKM. The CDR3 runs 15 residues. J gave up 1 base and V 7 bases, and 8 bases lay outside the gene matches.

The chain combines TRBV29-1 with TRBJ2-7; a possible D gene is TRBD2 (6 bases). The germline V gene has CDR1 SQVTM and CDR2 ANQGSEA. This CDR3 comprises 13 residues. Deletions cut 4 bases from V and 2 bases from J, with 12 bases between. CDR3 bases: TGCAGCGTTGGTGGGGGGTACACCTACGAGCAGTACTTC. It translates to CSVGGGYTYEQYF.

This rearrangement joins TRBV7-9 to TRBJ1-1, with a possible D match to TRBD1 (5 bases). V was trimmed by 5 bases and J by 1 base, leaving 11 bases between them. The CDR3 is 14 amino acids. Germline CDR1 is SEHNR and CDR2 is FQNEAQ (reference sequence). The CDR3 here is CASSRGYPNTEAFF. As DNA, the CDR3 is TGTGCCAGCAGCCGGGGGTATCCGAACACTGAAGCTTTCTTT.

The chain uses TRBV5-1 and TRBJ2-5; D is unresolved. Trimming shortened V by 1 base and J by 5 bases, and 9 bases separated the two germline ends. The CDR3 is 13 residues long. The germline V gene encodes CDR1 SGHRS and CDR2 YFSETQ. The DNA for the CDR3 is TGCGCCAGCAGCTTGTGGGCTGGGGAGACCCAGTACTTC. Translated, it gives CASSLWAGETQYF.

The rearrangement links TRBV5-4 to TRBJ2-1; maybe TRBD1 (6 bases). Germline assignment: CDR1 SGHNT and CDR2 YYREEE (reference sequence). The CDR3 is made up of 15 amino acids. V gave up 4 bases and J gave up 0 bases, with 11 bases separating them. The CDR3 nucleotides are TGTGCCAGCAGCAAGGGACAAGGCTCCTACAATGAGCAGTTCTTC. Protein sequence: CASSKGQGSYNEQFF.

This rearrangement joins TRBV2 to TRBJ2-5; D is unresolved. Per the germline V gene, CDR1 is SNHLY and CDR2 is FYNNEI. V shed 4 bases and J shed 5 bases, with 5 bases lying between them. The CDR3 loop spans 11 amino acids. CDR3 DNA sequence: TGTGCCAGCAGTGGTCGTGAGACCCAGTACTTC. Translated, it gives CASSGRETQYF.

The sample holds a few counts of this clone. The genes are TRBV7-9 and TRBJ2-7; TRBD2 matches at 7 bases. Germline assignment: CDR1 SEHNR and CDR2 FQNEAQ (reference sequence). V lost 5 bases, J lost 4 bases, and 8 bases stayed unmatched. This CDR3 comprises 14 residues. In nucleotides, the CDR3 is TGTGCCAGCAGCCCGCAGGCGGGGGAGTACGAGCAGTACTTC. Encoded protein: CASSPQAGEYEQYF.

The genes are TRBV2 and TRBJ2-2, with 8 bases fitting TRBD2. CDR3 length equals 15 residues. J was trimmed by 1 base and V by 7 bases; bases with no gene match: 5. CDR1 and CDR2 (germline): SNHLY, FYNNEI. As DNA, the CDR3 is TGTGCCAGCAAGGCGGGGGGTCGGAACACCGGGGAGCTGTTTTTT. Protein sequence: CASKAGGRNTGELFF. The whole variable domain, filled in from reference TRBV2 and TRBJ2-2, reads EPEVTQTPSHQVTQMGQEVILRCVPISNHLYFYWYRQILGQKVEFLVSFYNNEISEKSEIFDDQFSVERPDGSNFTLKIRSTKLEDSAMYFCASKAGGRNTGELFFGEGSRLTVL.

The CDR3 bases are TGCAGCGTAGCGGGGTCGACCGGGGGAGAGACCCAGTACTTC. Amino acid sequence: CSVAGSTGGETQYF. J is TRBJ2-5 and V is TRBV29-1, with 7 nucleotides matching TRBD2. With V trimmed by 6 bases and J by 4 bases, 11 bases remained unmatched. This CDR3 contains 14 residues. From germline, CDR1 is SQVTM and CDR2 ANQGSEA.